These 32 T cell receptor beta chains came from one sample sequenced in a study of T cell responses to AZD1222 COVID-19 vaccine. Repertoires were generated with immunoSEQ multiplex PCR, while TCRdb's copy carries only in-frame clones and drops some. The sample holds under 150,000 clones, around 90% seen once. The material was peripheral blood, obtained 28 days after the second AZD1222 dose. All receptors come from an adult who received the AZD1222 COVID-19 vaccine.

The chain is built from TRBV6-1 and TRBJ2-4; 10 bases fit TRBD2. V dropped 5 bases and J dropped 2; count of bases not matched to a gene: 3. Germline V lookup: CDR1 MNHNS, CDR2 SASEGT. The CDR3 runs 15 residues. This chain's CDR3 is CASSSSGRPKNIQYF. CDR3 sequence (DNA): TGTGCCAGCAGTTCTAGCGGGAGACCCAAAAACATTCAGTACTTC.

This clone was recorded only once. V and J are TRBV5-1 and TRBJ2-1; D call uncertain. The germline V gene has CDR1 SGHRS and CDR2 YFSETQ. This CDR3 has 17 amino acids. V lost 1 base and J lost 0, with 14 bases in between. This CDR3 reads CASSLRGGAFSYNEQFF. The DNA of the CDR3 is TGCGCCAGCAGCTTGAGAGGCGGTGCTTTCTCCTACAATGAGCAGTTCTTC.

The gene calls are TRBV19 and TRBJ2-1, with 8 bases matching TRBD1. This CDR3 is 14 amino acids long. The V segment lost 1 base and the J segment 10 bases; nucleotides outside the gene matches: 6. Germline CDR1 and CDR2: LNHDA and SQIVND (reference sequence). In DNA, the CDR3 is TGTGCCAGTAGTATAGGGGGGACAGGAGAAGAGCAGTTCTTC. Its protein product is CASSIGGTGEEQFF.

Points on this clone: At one end, the junction sequence differs from germline, possibly due to a read error. V gene TRBV28 combines with J gene TRBJ1-2, with a tentative D call TRBD1 (6 bases). This CDR3 comprises 12 residues. Germline lookup yields CDR1 MDHEN and CDR2 SYDVKM. CDR3 DNA: TGTGCCAGCACTTCGCCAGGGACAATGATTAGCTTC. It encodes CASTSPGTMISF.

The V and J genes are TRBV28 and TRBJ1-1; D is ambiguous. Germline V gene data show CDR1 as MDHEN and CDR2 as SYDVKM. CDR3 length: 13 residues. V shed 6 bases and J shed 6 bases, with 14 bases lying between them. Here the CDR3 DNA reads TGTGCCAGCAGCCTGCCTATTCCGCCTGAAGCTTTCTTT. It is translated as CASSLPIPPEAFF.

This clone occurred a few times. V gene TRBV6-5 combines with J gene TRBJ2-7; no clear D gene. The V end was cut by 7 bases, the J end by 2 bases, with 18 bases between. Looked up from germline, CDR1 is MNHEY and CDR2 is SVGAGI. This CDR3 is built from 15 residues. This CDR3 is CASKNGPDVAYEQYF. In DNA form, the CDR3 reads TGTGCCAGCAAAAACGGGCCCGACGTAGCCTACGAGCAGTACTTC.

The chain combines TRBV5-1 with TRBJ2-3; D is perhaps TRBD1 (6 bases). Germline V gene data show CDR1 as SGHRS and CDR2 as YFSETQ. This CDR3 contains 16 residues. The V and J ends lost 4 bases and 3 bases respectively, with 18 bases between them. The CDR3 reads CASSPQGSSGTDTQYF. The CDR3 DNA sequence: TGCGCCAGCAGCCCCCAGGGGAGTAGTGGGACAGATACGCAGTATTTT.

The V and J genes are TRBV5-1 and TRBJ1-4; no reliable D call. Per the germline V gene, CDR1 is SGHRS and CDR2 is YFSETQ. This CDR3 comprises 16 residues. Trimming took off 0 bases at V and 0 bases at J, with 9 bases between the two ends. CDR3 sequence: CASSLAAGATNEKLFF. CDR3 coding DNA: TGCGCCAGCAGCTTGGCCGCCGGAGCAACTAATGAAAAACTGTTTTTT.

V usage is TRBV28 and J usage is TRBJ1-1; no clear D gene. The V gene lost 5 bases and the J gene lost 0 bases, with 16 bases spanning the gap. The CDR3 has 16 amino acids. CDR1 is MDHEN and CDR2 is SYDVKM in the germline V gene. CDR3 in amino acids: CASSLVKISLNTEAFF. CDR3 bases: TGTGCCAGCAGTCTCGTCAAGATATCCTTGAACACTGAAGCTTTCTTT.

This clone is a singleton in its sample. The chain uses TRBV27 and TRBJ2-1, with TRBD2 matching over 7 bases. CDR3 length: 14 amino acids. CDR1 is MNHEY and CDR2 is SMNVEV in the germline V gene (reference sequence). V shed 5 bases, J shed 5 bases, and the junction held 6 bases outside the gene matches. The CDR3 region is CASSQAGNHNEQFF. CDR3 nucleotide sequence: TGTGCCAGCAGTCAAGCGGGAAATCACAATGAGCAGTTCTTC.

V and J are TRBV28 and TRBJ1-4, with D uncertain. The CDR3 length is 15 residues. Germline V gives CDR1 MDHEN, CDR2 SYDVKM. V lost 6 bases and J 0 bases, leaving 11 bases between the germline ends. In DNA, the CDR3 is TGTGCCAGCAGCACCGTTGGGACAACTAATGAAAAACTGTTTTTT. Protein: CASSTVGTTNEKLFF.

This chain uses TRBV7-9 with TRBJ2-4; D gene unclear. This CDR3 comprises 12 residues. Trimming removed 3 bases at V and 6 bases at J, with 6 bases between. Per germline, CDR1 SEHNR and CDR2 FQNEAQ (reference sequence). The DNA of the CDR3 is TGTGCCAGCAGCTTGGTCCCAAACATTCAGTACTTC. It codes for CASSLVPNIQYF.

This clone appeared a single time. This rearrangement joins TRBV5-4 to TRBJ2-5, with D tentatively TRBD1 or TRBD2 (5 bases each). The CDR3 spans 14 residues. V was cut by 0 bases and J by 5 bases, with 11 bases left in between. Germline V lookup: CDR1 SGHNT, CDR2 YYREEE (reference sequence). This chain's CDR3 is CASSLAGAGETQYF. The CDR3 coding sequence is TGTGCCAGCAGCTTGGCCGGGGCCGGTGAGACCCAGTACTTC.

The V call is TRBV27, the J call TRBJ1-2, with 10 bases matching TRBD1. The germline CDR1 and CDR2 sequences are MNHEY and SMNVEV (reference sequence). The ends lost 5 bases at V and 4 bases at J; junction bases unmatched: 10. This CDR3 is 16 amino acids long. DNA of the CDR3: TGTGCCAGCAGTCCGAAGCGGACAGGGGGGGTCTATGGCTACACCTTC. The encoded protein is CASSPKRTGGVYGYTF.

The chain couples TRBV9 to TRBJ1-2; D might be TRBD1 (6 bases). The CDR3 runs to 17 residues. Germline V gene lookup returns CDR1 SGDLS and CDR2 YYNGEE. The ends were cut back, 0 bases at V and 4 bases at J, with 19 bases in the middle. CDR3 coding DNA: TGTGCCAGCAGCGTAGACGTCTTCGGGGGGGCCCGCTATGGCTACACCTTC. Protein product: CASSVDVFGGARYGYTF.

The V and J genes are TRBV21-1 and TRBJ1-3; the table's D gene call, TRBD1, was not cross checked with the DNA. TRBV21-1 is termed a pseudogene. The CDR3 runs 17 residues. CDR3 protein: CASSKTGSRKAGNTIYF. The CDR3 DNA reads as TGTGCCAGCAGCAAGACAGGGAGTAGGAAAGCTGGAAACACCATATATTTT.

The chain combines TRBV6-4 with TRBJ1-1; no firm D call. The CDR3 loop spans 13 amino acids. Germline loops: CDR1 MRHNA, CDR2 SNTAGT. Trimming left V 6 bases short and J 1 base short, with 9 bases between. CDR3 nucleotides: TGTGCCAGCAGCCAGAAGGGGAACACTGAAGCTTTCTTT. Amino acids: CASSQKGNTEAFF.

V usage is TRBV6-5 and J usage is TRBJ2-2; D assignment may be TRBD1 or TRBD2 (6 bases each). Germline V CDR1 and CDR2: MNHEY, SVGAGI. The CDR3 has 15 residues. V was cut by 7 bases and J by 1 base, with 13 bases left in between. The CDR3 sequence is CASTRGRGNTGELFF. CDR3 sequence (DNA): TGTGCCAGCACCCGGGGGCGGGGGAACACCGGGGAGCTGTTTTTT.

This clone was picked up a small number of times. The V and J genes are TRBV6-6 and TRBJ1-2, with D possibly matching TRBD1 (6 bases). The CDR3 has 12 amino acids. V lost 6 bases to trimming and J lost 6 bases, with 11 bases between them. Looked up from germline, CDR1 is MNHNY and CDR2 is SVGAGI (reference sequence). The CDR3 nucleotides are TGTGCCAGCAGCGACACAGGGAATGGCTACACCTTC. Protein: CASSDTGNGYTF.

J is TRBJ1-1 and V is TRBV24-1; 8 bases match TRBD1. Germline CDR1 and CDR2: KGHDR and SFDVKD. Trimming cost V 7 bases and J 4 bases; bases outside gene matches: 4. The CDR3 sequence is 13 residues long. CDR3 region: CATSRGQGTEAFF. CDR3 nucleotide sequence: TGTGCCACCAGCCGCGGACAGGGCACTGAAGCTTTCTTT.

The chain employs TRBV7-3 and TRBJ2-1, with TRBD2 identical over 7 bases. The CDR3 length is 13 residues. Trimming cost V 4 bases and J 7 bases; bases outside gene matches: 4. Germline CDR1 is SGHTA and CDR2 is FQGTGA. CDR3: CASSSQGGNEQFF. The CDR3 DNA reads as TGTGCCAGCAGCTCCCAGGGAGGGAATGAGCAGTTCTTC.

The rearrangement joins TRBV30 to TRBJ1-6; 7 bases are a match to TRBD1. The CDR3 is 14 residues long. V was clipped by 4 bases and J by 7 bases; unmatched bases: 7. Germline loops: CDR1 GTSNPN, CDR2 SVGIG (reference sequence). CDR3 bases: TGTGCCTGGACCAGCGGCAGGGGGAATTCACCCCTCCACTTT. Its protein is CAWTSGRGNSPLHF. Looking up the rest from reference TRBV30 and TRBJ1-6 gives the full variable domain: SQTIHQWPATLVQPVGSPLSLECTVEGTSNPNLYWYRQAAGRGLQLLFYSVGIGQISSEVPQNLSASRPQDRQFILSSKKLLLSDSGFYLCAWTSGRGNSPLHFGNGTRLTVT.

The chain employs TRBV12-3 or TRBV12-4 and TRBJ1-1; 7 nucleotides match TRBD1. The CDR3 is 13 residues long. Trimming cost V 8 bases and J 1 base; bases outside gene matches: 4. CDR3 loop: CASSTGRNTEAFF. The CDR3, as DNA: TGTGCCAGCTCGACAGGGCGGAACACTGAAGCTTTCTTT.

This chain connects TRBV14 to TRBJ2-1, with 8 bases that match TRBD1. The V gene's germline CDR1 is SGHDN and CDR2 FVKESK. Trimming at V came to 6 bases and at J to 6 bases, leaving 7 bases not matched to a gene. The CDR3 extends over 14 amino acids. The CDR3 DNA is TGTGCCAGCAGTCGACAGGGGAGGTTCAATGAGCAGTTCTTC. Translated, it gives CASSRQGRFNEQFF. The entire variable domain, with the rest obtained from reference TRBV14 and TRBJ2-1, is as follows: EAGVTQFPSHSVIEKGQTVTLRCDPISGHDNLYWYRRVMGKEIKFLLHFVKESKQDESGMPNNRFLAERTGGTYSTLKVQPAELEDSGVYFCASSRQGRFNEQFFGPGTRLTVL.

The chain is built from TRBV9 and TRBJ2-3; D perhaps matches TRBD1 (6 bases). V lost 0 bases and J lost 0, with 11 bases in between. Germline V gives CDR1 SGDLS, CDR2 YYNGEE. The CDR3 extends over 16 amino acids. The CDR3 DNA reads as TGTGCCAGCAGCGTAGCTACGAGGGGGAGCACAGATACGCAGTATTTT. It specifies CASSVATRGSTDTQYF.

This chain uses TRBV5-8 with TRBJ1-5; weak D call: TRBD1 (6 bases). CDR1 SGHTS and CDR2 YDEGEE come from the germline V gene. The CDR3 consists of 17 residues. Trimming took 0 bases from V and 5 from J, leaving 18 bases between them. The CDR3 region is CASSLVGSVGGHQPQHF. The CDR3 coding sequence is TGTGCCAGCAGCTTGGTGGGCTCAGTTGGGGGCCATCAGCCCCAGCATTTT.

The V and J genes are TRBV20-1 and TRBJ2-2, with TRBD2 identical over 8 bases. V lost 3 bases and J lost 1; bases outside the gene matches: 4. The CDR3 runs to 15 residues. Germline loops: CDR1 DFQATT, CDR2 SNEGSKA (reference sequence). CDR3 in amino acids: CSASKAGENTGELFF. In DNA, the CDR3 is TGCAGTGCTAGTAAAGCGGGGGAGAACACCGGGGAGCTGTTTTTT.

This sequence joins TRBV5-5 and TRBJ1-2; possible D gene TRBD1, 6 bases. The V end lost 0 bases, the J end lost 6 bases, and 12 bases lay between the germline ends. Germline V gene data show CDR1 as SGHKS and CDR2 as YYEKEE (reference sequence). This CDR3 is 14 amino acids long. The CDR3 spells CASSLVDRLNGYTF. In DNA form, the CDR3 reads TGTGCCAGCAGCTTGGTTGACAGGTTAAATGGCTACACCTTC. Full variable domain (missing parts from reference TRBV5-5 and TRBJ1-2): DAGVTQSPTHLIKTRGQQVTLRCSPISGHKSVSWYQQVLGQGPQFIFQYYEKEERGRGNFPDRFSARQFPNYSSELNVNALLLGDSALYLCASSLVDRLNGYTFGSGTRLTVV.

This clone showed up just a few times. This chain links TRBV9 with TRBJ1-2, with D possibly matching TRBD1 (6 bases). In germline, CDR1 is SGDLS, CDR2 YYNGEE. The CDR3 runs to 14 residues. The germline V and J ends were trimmed by 2 bases and 1 base, with 9 bases remaining between them. The CDR3 sequence: CASSVGTNNYGYTF. The CDR3 DNA follows: TGTGCCAGCAGCGTTGGGACAAATAACTATGGCTACACCTTC.

The V call is TRBV10-2, the J call TRBJ1-2, with TRBD1 matching 7 bases. CDR1 is WSHSY, CDR2 SAAADI, per germline. V was pared by 6 bases and J by 7 bases, with 8 bases of the junction left unmatched. The CDR3 length is 13 residues. The DNA for the CDR3 is TGCGCCAGCAGAGAAAACAGGGGTAGTGGCTACACCTTC. It translates to CASRENRGSGYTF.

This rearrangement joins TRBV12-5 to TRBJ1-1; the D gene is possibly TRBD1 (5 bases). CDR1 and CDR2 (germline): LGHNT, FRNRAP. V shed 1 base and J shed 5 bases, with 17 bases lying between them. There are 16 residues in the CDR3. The CDR3 sequence is CASGLGSWGAGTEAFF. CDR3 DNA: TGTGCTAGTGGTTTGGGTAGTTGGGGAGCAGGGACTGAAGCTTTCTTT.

The rearrangement links TRBV30 to TRBJ2-1; 8 bases are a match to TRBD2. The CDR3 is made up of 15 amino acids. The V segment lost 0 bases and the J segment 4 bases; nucleotides outside the gene matches: 5. CDR1 and CDR2 from the germline V gene are GTSNPN and SVGIG (reference sequence). CDR3 sequence: CAWSVPSGRYNEQFF. The CDR3 region has the DNA TGTGCCTGGAGTGTGCCTAGCGGGCGTTACAATGAGCAGTTCTTC.